Listed below are T cell receptor beta chains from one sample, sequenced in a study of shared clonotypes between healthy human individuals. Profiling relied on immunoSEQ multiplex PCR, and the TCRdb table lists in-frame clones only, not all of them. The sample consists of about 1,500,000 clones, over 95% of them appearing once. The sequenced sample was naive CD4+ T cells sorted from blood. Receptors were obtained from a man aged 25 to 40 in good health. CDR3s include the opening cysteine and the closing phenylalanine or tryptophan. The D gene is left open where the match is weak. Some rows have no size entry. The others give once, few or many, or a class for an expanded clone.

.,TRBV4-2,TRBJ2-7,TRBD1,CASSQDDRDRFYEQYF,TGTGCCAGCAGCCAAGATGACCGGGACAGGTTCTACGAGCAGTACTTC
.,TRBV19,TRBJ1-5,TRBD1,CASSVLGTGLSVQPQHF,TGTGCCAGTAGTGTACTCGGGACAGGGTTGTCGGTTCAGCCCCAGCATTTT
.,TRBV5-1,TRBJ2-3,.,CASSREVGAFTDTQYF,TGCGCCAGCAGCAGGGAGGTGGGAGCATTCACAGATACGCAGTATTTT
.,TRBV28,TRBJ2-7,.,CASSNIDLLSYEQYF,TGTGCCAGCAGCAATATAGACCTTCTCTCCTACGAGCAGTACTTC
.,TRBV6-1,TRBJ2-7,.,CASSEAGGDKGYEQYF,TGTGCCAGCAGTGAAGCGGGAGGGGACAAGGGCTACGAGCAGTACTTC
.,TRBV5-6,TRBJ1-5,.,CASSIRDISNQPQHF,TGTGCCAGCAGCATTAGGGACATCAGCAATCAGCCCCAGCATTTT
.,TRBV6-5,TRBJ2-7,.,CASSPGLKNYEQYF,TGTGCCAGCAGTCCCGGGCTAAAAAACTACGAGCAGTACTTC
.,TRBV9,TRBJ1-1,.,CASNPAGGTEAFF,TGTGCCAGCAACCCGGCAGGCGGCACTGAAGCTTTCTTT
.,TRBV5-1,TRBJ2-7,TRBD1,CASSMDRVGSYEQYF,TGCGCCAGCAGCATGGACAGGGTGGGGTCCTACGAGCAGTACTTC
.,TRBV5-1,TRBJ2-2,TRBD2,CASRSGSGGELFF,TGCGCCAGCAGGAGCGGGAGTGGCGGGGAGCTGTTTTTT
.,TRBV7-9,TRBJ1-3,.,CASTPQGSPGSGNTIYF,TGTGCCAGCACCCCCCAGGGGTCTCCCGGCTCTGGAAACACCATATATTTT
.,TRBV27,TRBJ2-2,TRBD1,CASSIQGITGELFF,TGTGCCAGCAGTATACAGGGGATAACCGGGGAGCTGTTTTTT
.,TRBV5-1,TRBJ2-7,TRBD1,CASSLRSGQGSYEQYF,TGCGCCAGCAGCCTGCGCTCGGGACAGGGTTCCTACGAGCAGTACTTC
.,TRBV28,TRBJ2-7,TRBD2,CASSSGLAGYEQYF,TGTGCCAGCAGTTCCGGACTAGCGGGTTACGAGCAGTACTTC
.,TRBV19,TRBJ2-1,.,CASSIDRASGTRPFF,TGTGCCAGTAGTATTGACAGGGCCTCAGGGACTAGACCGTTCTTC
.,TRBV7-9,TRBJ1-4,TRBD1,CASSPGQGEKLFF,TGTGCCAGCAGCCCGGGACAGGGGGAAAAACTGTTTTTT
.,TRBV5-4,TRBJ1-1,.,CASSYPGLPSEAFF,TGTGCCAGCAGCTATCCGGGACTCCCTTCGGAAGCTTTCTTT
few,TRBV29-1,TRBJ2-5,.,CSVEGGEETQYF,TGCAGCGTTGAAGGAGGGGAGGAGACCCAGTACTTC
.,TRBV9,TRBJ2-3,.,CASSVVGSRTDTQYF,TGTGCCAGCAGCGTAGTAGGGAGCCGCACAGATACGCAGTATTTT
.,TRBV2,TRBJ1-1,.,CASRHRTERRAEAFF,TGTGCCAGCAGACACCGGACAGAGAGAAGGGCTGAAGCTTTCTTT
.,TRBV4-1,TRBJ2-1,TRBD2,CASRLGLADNEQFF,TGCGCCAGCAGACTGGGACTAGCGGACAATGAGCAGTTCTTC
.,TRBV7-2,TRBJ2-2,.,CASSLAGNTGELFF,TGTGCCAGCAGCTTAGCGGGGAACACCGGGGAGCTGTTTTTT
.,TRBV10-3,TRBJ2-1,.,CAISQGESSYNEQFF,TGTGCCATCAGCCAAGGAGAAAGCTCCTACAATGAGCAGTTCTTC
.,TRBV18,TRBJ1-3,.,CASSVGTSGNTIYF,TGTGCCAGCTCGGTAGGGACCTCTGGAAACACCATATATTTT
.,TRBV6-4,TRBJ2-2,TRBD2,CASRRLAGGTGELFF,TGTGCCAGCAGAAGACTAGCGGGAGGCACCGGGGAGCTGTTTTTT
once,TRBV28,TRBJ1-1,TRBD1,CASKRTGNTEAFF,TGTGCCAGCAAGAGGACAGGGAACACTGAAGCTTTCTTT
.,TRBV10-1,TRBJ2-7,TRBD2,CASSELAGDREQYF,TGCGCCAGCAGTGAGCTAGCGGGAGATCGGGAGCAGTACTTC
.,TRBV7-2,TRBJ2-7,TRBD2,CASSLVAGGFHEQYF,TGTGCCAGCAGCTTAGTTGCGGGAGGGTTCCACGAGCAGTACTTC
.,TRBV29-1,TRBJ1-1,.,CSVASSTEAFF,TGCAGCGTTGCTTCTTCGACTGAAGCTTTCTTT
.,TRBV30,TRBJ2-1,TRBD2,CASKSLAPNNEQFF,TGTGCCTCCAAGTCACTAGCGCCAAACAATGAGCAGTTCTTC
.,TRBV28,TRBJ2-1,.,CASSLAGWYGPSSEQFF,TGTGCCAGCAGCCTGGCGGGATGGTACGGCCCTTCCAGTGAGCAGTTCTTC
.,TRBV28,TRBJ2-7,.,CASRRLNEQYF,TGTGCCAGCAGAAGACTGAACGAGCAGTACTTC
many,TRBV10-3,TRBJ1-1,TRBD1,CAISPTGYDTEAFF,TGTGCCATCAGCCCGACAGGGTATGACACTGAAGCTTTCTTT
.,TRBV11-2,TRBJ2-7,.,CASSLGGVTQTIYEQYF,TGTGCCAGCAGCTTAGGAGGGGTAACACAAACTATTTACGAGCAGTACTTC
.,TRBV29-1,TRBJ1-2,.,CSVVRLGYGYTF,TGCAGCGTTGTCCGGTTGGGCTATGGCTACACCTTC
.,TRBV4-1,TRBJ2-7,TRBD2,CASSQEPPSGIWEQYF,TGCGCCAGCAGCCAAGAACCCCCTAGCGGGATCTGGGAGCAGTACTTC
.,TRBV9,TRBJ1-2,.,CASSGPGGGGGYTF,TGTGCCAGCAGCGGCCCGGGGGGTGGTGGTGGCTACACCTTC
.,TRBV15,TRBJ2-1,TRBD1,CATSSAGTGRYEQFF,TGTGCCACCAGCAGCGCCGGGACAGGGAGGTATGAGCAGTTCTTC
.,TRBV2,TRBJ2-4,TRBD2,CASRGGSLGIQYF,TGTGCCAGCCGGGGGGGCAGCTTAGGCATTCAGTACTTC
.,TRBV2,TRBJ2-3,.,CASNSPGRDTQYF,TGTGCCAGCAACTCACCCGGTAGAGATACGCAGTATTTT
.,TRBV10-3,TRBJ2-1,TRBD2,CAISEGPSGANEQFF,TGTGCCATCAGTGAGGGTCCTAGCGGGGCAAATGAGCAGTTCTTC
.,TRBV20-1,TRBJ2-5,.,CSAIKETQYF,TGCAGTGCAATAAAAGAGACCCAGTACTTC
.,TRBV29-1,TRBJ1-2,.,CSVEQGGSRGYTF,TGCAGCGTTGAACAGGGTGGATCGCGTGGCTACACCTTC